This note documents a single T cell receptor beta chain sequence. Antigen: not known. This record belongs to a study of vaccination effects on CD4 cells after COVID-19. Study-level information: Two convalescent patients provided samples 16 days and one week prevaccination.

ViraFEST used viral peptide pools to expand antigen-specific CD4+ T cells before sequencing. Cells that had been cultured for approximately ten days were the source of isolated CD4+ T cells. Documented for the person is a PCR-confirmed SARS-CoV-2 infection occurring between March and December 2020. An HIV-1 Nef peptide pool was the negative control culture. Replacing half the medium with IL-2 medium was done on days 3 and 7. Study observations and caveats: Most post-vaccine spike-reactive clones in convalescents were new, not infection-derived.

Measured with immunoSEQ multiplex PCR; TCRdb has only the in-frame clones, and not every one. In the table there are under 80,000 clones, roughly two thirds of which are singletons. This CDR3 comprises 14 residues. The V end was cut by 5 bases, the J end by 4 bases, with 15 bases between. CDR1 and CDR2 from the germline V gene are SGHVS and FQNEAQ. The chain joins TRBV7-8 to TRBJ2-7; D is unclear. The receptor comes from a human donor who had a prior SARS-CoV-2 infection. The sample here was CD4+ T cells from PBMCs cultured with HIV peptides, taken before COVID-19 vaccination. Subset noted: HIV-1 Nef peptide pool negative control/reference culture. In nucleotides, the CDR3 is TGTGCCAGCAGCCTTGCCTCGTCCTATTACGAGCAGTACTTC. Translating gives CASSLASSYYEQYF. Together with reference TRBV7-8 and TRBJ2-7, the CDR3 gives the full variable domain: GAGVSQSPRYKVAKRGQDVALRCDPISGHVSLFWYQQALGQGPEFLTYFQNEAQLDKSGLPSDRFFAERPEGSVSTLKIQRTQQEDSAVYLCASSLASSYYEQYFGPGTRLTVT.